The source of this TCR beta chain is a study of cytomegalovirus exposure and HLA in healthy donors. Study-level findings and limits: A later analysis found common viral pathogens apparently linked to several of the most significant clusters. The majority of TCR sequences were rare, yet some public TCRs appeared in many donors. With DRB1 most and HLA-C fewest, TCR association rates differed between HLA loci in a later analysis. One cluster of highly shared sequence variants probably arose as a sequencing artifact.

The PCR made use of 60 Vbeta and 13 Jbeta primers. Sequencing was performed with immunoSEQ multiplex PCR; in TCRdb, only in-frame clones are kept and a portion is missing. The sample lists under 200,000 clones, roughly 74% seen once, with 6% in the top ten. A remark on this clone: The antigen is not known.

The CDR3 consists of 15 residues. Germline CDR1 is MNHNY and CDR2 is SVGAGI (reference sequence). Trimming took 6 bases from V and 0 from J, leaving 12 bases between them. This receptor was taken from a woman aged 30 to 39 in good health and CMV-seropositive. The sample was PBMCs. V is TRBV6-6 and J is TRBJ2-1; a possible D gene is TRBD2 (5 bases). CDR3 in amino acids: CASRQSGPSYNEQFF. CDR3 nucleotides: TGTGCCAGCAGACAGAGCGGACCCTCCTACAATGAGCAGTTCTTC.